One and the same sample provided the 28 T cell receptor beta chains below, sequenced in a study of blood T cell repertoires in COVID-19. TCRdb keeps only in-frame clones here, not all; method: immunoSEQ multiplex PCR. The sample contains 390,000 or so clones, approximately 90% of which appear only once. Sequenced input: peripheral blood. The receptors come from a woman in her twenties or thirties with active or convalescent COVID-19.

The chain joins TRBV30 to TRBJ1-2; no firm D call. The germline CDR1 and CDR2 sequences are GTSNPN and SVGIG (reference sequence). The CDR3 sequence is 13 residues long. V shed 2 bases and J shed 2 bases, with 9 bases lying between them. The CDR3, as DNA: TGTGCCTGGAGTTATGGCCAGAACTATGGCTACACCTTC. Translating gives CAWSYGQNYGYTF.

This clone occurred a few times. The gene calls are TRBV6-6 and TRBJ1-3; D is uncertain. V was shortened by 6 bases and J by 1 base, with 16 bases between the two germline ends. Germline values: CDR1 MNHNY, CDR2 SVGAGI (reference sequence). This CDR3 contains 16 residues. In DNA, the CDR3 is TGTGCCAGCAGCCCAACTAACCGACTTTCTGGAAACACCATATATTTT. Translating gives CASSPTNRLSGNTIYF.

J is TRBJ2-3 and V is TRBV5-5; maybe TRBD2 (5 bases). Germline values: CDR1 SGHKS, CDR2 YYEKEE (reference sequence). Trimming removed 4 bases at V and 2 bases at J, with 11 bases between. The CDR3 runs to 14 residues. The CDR3 nucleotides read TGTGCCAGCAGCATGCGGGCCAACACAGATACGCAGTATTTT. It is translated as CASSMRANTDTQYF.

The rearrangement joins TRBV27 to TRBJ1-6; 9 bases align to TRBD1. With V trimmed by 3 bases and J by 7 bases, 7 bases remained unmatched. The CDR3 has 16 amino acids. Germline assignment: CDR1 MNHEY and CDR2 SMNVEV (reference sequence). The CDR3 loop reads CASSLVEGQGNSPLHF. For the CDR3, the DNA is TGTGCCAGCAGTTTGGTTGAGGGACAGGGAAATTCACCCCTCCACTTT.

The rearrangement links TRBV6-6 to TRBJ1-1, with 7 positions matching TRBD1. V lost 5 bases and J lost 1; bases outside the gene matches: 10. This CDR3 comprises 16 residues. The germline V gene has CDR1 MNHNY and CDR2 SVGAGI (reference sequence). The CDR3 spells CASSRPGQQRNTEAFF. CDR3 coding DNA: TGTGCCAGCAGTCGACCGGGACAGCAAAGGAACACTGAAGCTTTCTTT.

This clone was seen more than once but under ten times. This chain links TRBV6-5 with TRBJ2-1; TRBD1 aligns across 9 bases. CDR1 and CDR2 from the germline V gene are MNHEY and SVGAGI. The CDR3 length is 14 residues. Trimming cost V 5 bases and J 6 bases; bases outside gene matches: 5. This CDR3 is CASSKQGAGNEQFF. CDR3 bases: TGTGCCAGCAGTAAACAGGGGGCAGGCAATGAGCAGTTCTTC.

The genes are TRBV5-5 and TRBJ2-7, with a possible D match to TRBD2 (5 bases). This CDR3 is 17 amino acids long. CDR1 and CDR2 (germline): SGHKS, YYEKEE (reference sequence). Between the trimmed V and J ends, which lost 0 bases and 4 bases, there was a span of 20 bases. The CDR3 nucleotides read TGTGCCAGCAGCTTGGGTCCGGGCGCGGGTGGCGTGTACGAGCAGTACTTC. Translating gives CASSLGPGAGGVYEQYF.

The rearrangement uses TRBV19 and TRBJ1-2; maybe TRBD1 (6 bases). Trimming took 3 bases from V and 4 from J, leaving 12 bases between them. The germline gives CDR1 LNHDA, CDR2 SQIVND (reference sequence). The CDR3 consists of 14 residues. The CDR3 DNA reads TGTGCCAGTAGTATTCCAGGGGCGACCTATGGCTACACCTTC. It translates to CASSIPGATYGYTF.

V gene TRBV19 combines with J gene TRBJ1-1; TRBD1 aligns across 7 bases. The junction had 14 bases not matched to a gene; V was cut back by 6 bases and J by 1 base. CDR3 length: 17 amino acids. Germline V gene lookup returns CDR1 LNHDA and CDR2 SQIVND (reference sequence). CDR3 sequence reads: CASSPLTGTEKNTEAFF. The DNA of the CDR3 is TGTGCCAGTAGCCCACTAACCGGGACAGAAAAGAACACTGAAGCTTTCTTT.

The CDR3 sequence is CASSQQGWGEQFF. CDR3 sequence (DNA): TGTGCCAGCAGCCAACAGGGGTGGGGTGAGCAGTTCTTC. The rearrangement links TRBV3-1 (or the pseudogene TRBV3-2) to TRBJ2-1, with D perhaps matching TRBD1 (6 bases). V was shortened by 2 bases and J by 9 bases, with 11 bases between the two germline ends. Looked up from germline, CDR1 is LGHDT and CDR2 is YNNKEL (reference sequence). This CDR3 contains 13 residues.

This sequence joins TRBV4-1 and TRBJ1-1, with D tentatively TRBD1 (6 bases). The CDR3 is 15 amino acids. The germline V gene has CDR1 MGHRA and CDR2 YSYEKL. V lost 3 bases and J 5 bases, leaving 16 bases between the germline ends. CDR3 sequence (DNA): TGCGCCAGCAGCCACCCTTCGGGGGGCCAAACTGAAGCTTTCTTT. Protein: CASSHPSGGQTEAFF.

This sequence joins TRBV6-1 and TRBJ2-4, with no clear D. The CDR3 extends over 15 amino acids. Germline-derived CDR1 and CDR2 are MNHNS and SASEGT. The V gene lost 1 base and the J gene lost 0 bases, with 7 bases spanning the gap. The CDR3 coding sequence is TGTGCCAGCAGTGAAGGACGACTAGCCAAAAACATTCAGTACTTC. It yields the protein CASSEGRLAKNIQYF.

CDR3 sequence reads: CASTQPGVWGYTF. CDR3 DNA: TGTGCCAGTACCCAACCGGGGGTCTGGGGCTACACCTTC. This chain uses TRBV19 with TRBJ1-2; possible D gene TRBD1, 5 bases. Germline V lookup: CDR1 LNHDA, CDR2 SQIVND (reference sequence). Trimming removed 7 bases from V and 8 bases from J, with 17 bases in between. This CDR3 region has 13 residues.

A single count supports this clone. J is TRBJ2-5 and V is TRBV13, with a possible D match to TRBD2 (5 bases). Germline values: CDR1 PRHDT, CDR2 FYEKMQ (reference sequence). The CDR3 extends over 16 amino acids. V was clipped by 0 bases and J by 2 bases, with 13 bases between them. CDR3 sequence (DNA): TGTGCCAGCAGCTTAGGCTCCGAGGGATTTCAAGAGACCCAGTACTTC. Translation: CASSLGSEGFQETQYF.

To note about this clone: Other DNA sequences in the sample encode the same CDR3. This chain uses TRBV6-1 with TRBJ1-1, with D tentatively TRBD1 (5 bases). This CDR3 has 15 residues. CDR1 and CDR2 (germline): MNHNS, SASEGT. V gave up 1 base and J gave up 2 bases, with 11 bases separating them. DNA of the CDR3: TGTGCCAGCAGTGAAGTCACAGGAGCTAACACTGAAGCTTTCTTT. Its translation is CASSEVTGANTEAFF.

V and J are TRBV12-3 or TRBV12-4 and TRBJ2-2, with 7 positions matching TRBD1. The length of the CDR3 is 13 residues. Germline trimming cut 5 bases from V and 7 bases from J; bases unmatched to any gene: 4. Here the CDR3 reads CASSTSGGGELFF. The DNA of the CDR3 is TGTGCCAGCAGTACTTCAGGGGGCGGGGAGCTGTTTTTT.

Only one count was recorded for this clone. This chain uses TRBV27 with TRBJ2-2; TRBD2 aligns across 10 bases. The CDR3 is 17 residues long. Looked up from germline, CDR1 is MNHEY and CDR2 is SMNVEV (reference sequence). V gave up 2 bases and J gave up 6 bases; unmatched junction bases: 9. The CDR3 is CASSLSILAGASGELFF. CDR3 coding DNA: TGTGCCAGCAGTTTAAGTATCCTAGCGGGAGCCTCCGGGGAGCTGTTTTTT.

The chain couples TRBV3-1 (or the pseudogene TRBV3-2) to TRBJ1-2; 9 bases are a match to TRBD1. From germline, CDR1 is LGHDT and CDR2 YNNKEL (reference sequence). The CDR3 sequence is 16 residues long. V gave up 3 bases and J gave up 8 bases; unmatched junction bases: 13. The CDR3 sequence is CASSQGLGDRVRGYTF. Written as DNA, the CDR3 is TGTGCCAGCAGCCAGGGCCTAGGGGACAGGGTGCGGGGCTACACCTTC.

The J gene is TRBJ1-5, the V gene TRBV3-1 (or the pseudogene TRBV3-2); D perhaps matches TRBD1 (6 bases). In germline, CDR1 is LGHDT, CDR2 YNNKEL (reference sequence). The V end lost 0 bases, the J end lost 7 bases, and 16 bases lay between the germline ends. This CDR3 has 16 residues. CDR3 in amino acids: CASSQDTHRVGQPQHF. CDR3 sequence (DNA): TGTGCCAGCAGCCAAGATACCCACAGGGTAGGACAGCCCCAGCATTTT.

The chain is built from TRBV27 and TRBJ2-5; TRBD2 aligns across 12 bases. The ends lost 0 bases at V and 2 bases at J; junction bases unmatched: 7. This CDR3 region has 18 residues. The germline gives CDR1 MNHEY, CDR2 SMNVEV (reference sequence). The CDR3 DNA follows: TGTGCCAGCAGTTTATCGTACCGACTAGCGGGAGTTCAAGAGACCCAGTACTTC. This codes for CASSLSYRLAGVQETQYF.

V and J are TRBV13 and TRBJ2-3; 7 bases match TRBD1. Germline assignment: CDR1 PRHDT and CDR2 FYEKMQ (reference sequence). Trimming removed 0 bases from V and 5 bases from J; junction bases left unmatched: 2. The length of the CDR3 is 14 residues. The CDR3 reads CASSLGDRVDTQYF. DNA of the CDR3: TGTGCCAGCAGCTTAGGCGACAGGGTAGATACGCAGTATTTT.

The CDR3 is CASTSTVSSGNTIYF. The CDR3 DNA is TGTGCCAGCACATCGACAGTTAGCTCTGGAAACACCATATATTTT. This sequence joins TRBV18 and TRBJ1-3, with a weak D call TRBD1 (5 bases). CDR1 and CDR2 from the germline V gene are KGHSH and LQKENI. V shed 8 bases and J shed 0 bases, with 14 bases lying between them. There are 15 residues in the CDR3.

This chain connects TRBV10-1 to TRBJ2-2; 8 nucleotides match TRBD1. This CDR3 comprises 14 residues. Germline V gene data show CDR1 as WNHNN and CDR2 as SYGVQD (reference sequence). The V and J ends lost 6 bases and 6 bases, in that order; junction bases with no gene match: 6. For the CDR3, the DNA is TGCGCCAGCAGGAACGACAGGGGTGCCGGGGAGCTGTTTTTT. This translates into CASRNDRGAGELFF.

This chain uses TRBV9 with TRBJ1-3; TRBD1 matches at 9 bases. The CDR3 is 17 residues long. The ends lost 3 bases at V and 0 bases at J; junction bases unmatched: 7. Germline V gene sequence: CDR1 SGDLS, CDR2 YYNGEE. CDR3 loop: CASSDRTGAISGNTIYF. The CDR3, as DNA: TGTGCCAGCAGCGACCGGACAGGGGCGATCTCTGGAAACACCATATATTTT.

The V and J genes are TRBV19 and TRBJ2-6; 7 bases agree with TRBD1. This CDR3 has 17 residues. Trimming at V came to 4 bases and at J to 0 bases, leaving 6 bases not matched to a gene. Germline V lookup: CDR1 LNHDA, CDR2 SQIVND (reference sequence). The chain's CDR3 is CASSKRQGYSGANVLTF. CDR3 nucleotides: TGTGCCAGTAGTAAAAGACAGGGCTACTCTGGGGCCAACGTCCTGACTTTC.

The chain uses TRBV28 and TRBJ2-1, with 8 bases that match TRBD2. The V and J ends lost 8 bases and 15 bases, in that order; junction bases with no gene match: 12. CDR3 size: 12 residues. Germline V gene sequence: CDR1 MDHEN, CDR2 SYDVKM. The CDR3 reads CASSIAGSHTFF. The CDR3 DNA sequence: TGTGCCAGCTCTATAGCGGGATCCCACACGTTCTTC.

In this sample, this clone turned up a few times. J is TRBJ1-1 and V is TRBV19, with D unresolved. V was cut by 1 base and J by 0 bases, with 9 bases left in between. This CDR3 spans 15 amino acids. The germline CDR1 and CDR2 sequences are LNHDA and SQIVND (reference sequence). CDR3 loop: CASSIAPGMNTEAFF. CDR3 nucleotides: TGTGCCAGTAGTATAGCTCCAGGTATGAACACTGAAGCTTTCTTT. Based on the CDR3 plus reference TRBV19 and TRBJ1-1, the full variable domain is DGGITQSPKYLFRKEGQNVTLSCEQNLNHDAMYWYRQDPGQGLRLIYYSQIVNDFQKGDIAEGYSVSREKKESFPLTVTSAQKNPTAFYLCASSIAPGMNTEAFFGQGTRLTVV.

The chain combines TRBV27 with TRBJ1-2; 7 bases map to TRBD1. The junction had 3 bases not matched to a gene; V was cut back by 0 bases and J by 8 bases. CDR3 length equals 13 residues. CDR1 is MNHEY, CDR2 SMNVEV, per germline (reference sequence). CDR3 nucleotide sequence: TGTGCCAGCAGTTTATCCCAGGGGGTAGGCTACACCTTC. This translates into CASSLSQGVGYTF.